This TCR beta chain was recovered during a study of early T cells in non-severe SARS-CoV-2 infection. Study at large: Bulk RNA isolated from unsorted whole blood underwent sequencing; chains were not paired. Findings and caveats of the study: VDJdb matches were skewed toward anti-spike CD8 T cell responses.

As concerns this clonotype: Its antigen is as yet unknown. This may be a read error, as it is one base from a much larger clone.

Unique molecular identifiers tagged individual cDNA molecules. MiXCR, applied by TCRdb to the 5' RACE reads, yields one record per CDR3 protein. This table holds tens of thousands of distinct CDR3 sequences, about 7.4% found once. Germline V gives CDR1 MNHNY, CDR2 SVGAGI (reference sequence). The CDR3 covers 15 residues. J is TRBJ2-5 and V is TRBV6-6, with 10 bases aligning to TRBD2. The sequence came from an adult who was a healthcare worker with PCR-confirmed SARS-CoV-2 infection or an uninfected control (not recorded which). This sample comprised whole blood, obtained at baseline. CDR3 sequence: CASSQASGGRETQHF. DNA of the CDR3: TGTGCCAGCAGCCAAGCTAGCGGGGGAAGGGAGACCCAGCACTTC.